The next 14 T cell receptor beta chains were all read from a single sample in a study of T cell repertoires in cytomegalovirus infection. TCRdb reanalysed the reads using MiXCR and keeps one entry per CDR3 protein. The sample includes 350,000 to 550,000 distinct CDR3 sequences, approximately 32% of them seen just once. The sequenced sample was PBMCs. The receptor source for this set is a human donor in good health (CMV status not recorded). Some clones in this sample may be carry-over from other donors' samples.

This clonotype was seen ten or more times. The chain joins TRBV12-3 or TRBV12-4 to TRBJ1-5; perhaps TRBD1 as D (6 bases). The V end lost 6 bases, the J end lost 0 bases, and 9 bases lay between the germline ends. The CDR3 length is 14 residues. The CDR3 sequence is CASSPTGSNQPQHF. CDR3 coding DNA: TGTGCCAGCAGCCCGACAGGTAGCAATCAGCCCCAGCATTTT.

V is TRBV4-2 and J is TRBJ2-7, with 12 positions matching TRBD2. In germline, CDR1 is LGHNA, CDR2 YNFKEQ. The CDR3 consists of 17 residues. Unmatched junction bases numbered 6, after V lost 0 bases and J lost 3 bases. The CDR3 spells CASSQESLAGGLYEQYF. Written as DNA, the CDR3 is TGTGCCAGCAGCCAAGAATCGCTAGCGGGGGGGCTCTACGAGCAGTACTTC.

The rearrangement uses TRBV19 and TRBJ2-7; unclear D gene. Trimming took 9 bases from V and 6 from J, leaving 15 bases between them. Germline CDR1 reads LNHDA; CDR2 reads SQIVND (reference sequence). The CDR3 runs 12 residues. CDR3: CARILPPCEQYF. In DNA form, the CDR3 reads TGTGCCAGAATCCTGCCTCCGTGCGAGCAGTACTTC.

This clonotype appeared a few times. This chain links TRBV19 with TRBJ2-3; a possible D gene is TRBD2 (5 bases). Per germline, CDR1 LNHDA and CDR2 SQIVND (reference sequence). This CDR3 comprises 13 residues. V gave up 7 bases and J gave up 4 bases, with 12 bases separating them. As DNA, the CDR3 is TGTGCCAGTACGATCCGGGGATCAGATACGCAGTATTTT. Encoded protein: CASTIRGSDTQYF.

This clonotype is categorized as medium-sized (0.01 to 0.1%). J is TRBJ2-7 and V is TRBV7-9; D gene ambiguous. V was pared by 2 bases and J by 9 bases, with 11 bases between. This CDR3 has 12 residues. Germline V gene lookup returns CDR1 SEHNR and CDR2 FQNEAQ (reference sequence). As DNA, the CDR3 is TGTGCCAGCAGCTTATGGGGTGACGGGCAGTACTTC. Amino acid sequence: CASSLWGDGQYF.

This clonotype was counted only a few times. The chain has TRBV7-2 and TRBJ2-2; D is undetermined. This CDR3 comprises 13 residues. V shed 5 bases and J shed 5 bases, with 9 bases lying between them. From germline, CDR1 is SGHTA and CDR2 FQGNSA. The CDR3 is CASSDRSTGELFF. The DNA for the CDR3 is TGTGCCAGCAGCGACCGGTCGACCGGGGAGCTGTTTTTT.

This clonotype was counted between two and nine times. This chain joins TRBV28 and TRBJ2-7; D is ambiguous. V was clipped by 3 bases and J by 0 bases, with 9 bases between them. The V gene's germline CDR1 is MDHEN and CDR2 SYDVKM. The CDR3 runs to 14 residues. CDR3 residues: CASSFRARSYEQYF. The CDR3 DNA sequence: TGTGCCAGCAGTTTTCGGGCTCGCTCCTACGAGCAGTACTTC. Together with reference TRBV28 and TRBJ2-7, the CDR3 gives the full variable domain: DVKVTQSSRYLVKRTGEKVFLECVQDMDHENMFWYRQDPGLGLRLIYFSYDVKMKEKGDIPEGYSVSREKKERFSLILESASTNQTSMYLCASSFRARSYEQYFGPGTRLTVT.

The chain is built from TRBV11-2 and TRBJ2-1, with 8 bases matching TRBD2. This CDR3 contains 19 residues. Per germline, CDR1 SGHAT and CDR2 FQNNGV. V lost 3 bases and J lost 8; bases outside the gene matches: 21. The chain's CDR3 is CASSLKRGGGPLGTDEQFF. CDR3 nucleotides: TGTGCCAGCAGCTTGAAAAGGGGCGGGGGGCCTCTCGGGACGGATGAGCAGTTCTTC.

This clonotype was seen at least ten times. The chain links TRBV7-8 to TRBJ2-6, with 8 bases fitting TRBD1. The CDR3 length is 18 residues. The V gene end was trimmed by 5 bases and the J gene end by 0 bases; junction bases not matched to a gene: 9. Germline CDR1 SGHVS, CDR2 FQNEAQ. CDR3 DNA: TGTGCCAGCAGCCCAACTGGACAGGGCCGCTCTGGGGCCAACGTCCTGACTTTC. It translates to CASSPTGQGRSGANVLTF.

The chain joins TRBV5-6 to TRBJ2-7; D may be TRBD1 or TRBD2 (6 bases each). CDR3 length equals 15 residues. V was trimmed by 2 bases and J by 0 bases, leaving 12 bases between them. Germline loops: CDR1 SGHDT, CDR2 YYEEEE. The CDR3 sequence: CASSFWGARSYEQYF. The DNA of the CDR3 is TGTGCCAGCAGCTTTTGGGGGGCGCGCTCCTACGAGCAGTACTTC.

The chain uses TRBV28 and TRBJ1-2; D gene uncertain. The CDR3 length is 15 residues. The V end was cut by 7 bases, the J end by 4 bases, with 19 bases between. The germline gives CDR1 MDHEN, CDR2 SYDVKM. CDR3 in DNA: TGTGCCAGCACCCCAGCGGCCAGTTGGCTCTATGGCTACACCTTC. As protein: CASTPAASWLYGYTF.

V gene TRBV7-4 combines with J gene TRBJ2-1; D not resolved. The V gene's germline CDR1 is SGHVT and CDR2 SQSDAQ. V was shortened by 4 bases and J by 12 bases, with 16 bases between the two germline ends. The CDR3 is 13 amino acids. CDR3 amino acids: CASSSTWADGQFF. The CDR3 DNA sequence: TGTGCCAGCAGCTCTACCTGGGCCGATGGGCAGTTCTTC.

About this clonotype: The missing conserved phenylalanine or tryptophan at the end of this CDR3 makes a read error likely. The genes are TRBV5-6 and TRBJ2-1; TRBD2 matches at 11 bases. Germline V gene data show CDR1 as SGHDT and CDR2 as YYEEEE. J lost 9 bases, V lost 1 base, and 12 bases had no gene match. The CDR3 spans 17 residues. The CDR3 nucleotides are TGTGCCAGCAGCTTGAGGCTAGCGGGGGGTTTCAGTATTGAGCAGTTCTTA. Protein product: CASSLRLAGGFSIEQFL.

The gene calls are TRBV6-1 and TRBJ1-3; maybe TRBD1 (5 bases). CDR3 length: 16 amino acids. The ends were cut back, 4 bases at V and 3 bases at J, with 16 bases in the middle. Germline lookup yields CDR1 MNHNS and CDR2 SASEGT. In DNA form, the CDR3 reads TGTGCCAGCAGTGGATCCCGAAGGGGAAGTGGAAACACCATATATTTT. Translating it yields CASSGSRRGSGNTIYF.